The source of this TCR beta chain is a study of T-cell reconstitution after alpha-beta-depleted transplantation in children. Study conclusions and caveats: About two months after transplant, alpha-beta T cells reportedly came from several hundred expanded graft clones.

Regarding this clonotype: Its antigen is unknown.

The library targeted TCRbeta and was prepared with unique molecular identifiers. TCRdb re-derived calls from the PCR reads in MiXCR, one entry per CDR3 protein. The table records over 150,000 distinct CDR3 sequences, roughly 6.6% of them present only once. Sequences were derived from PBMCs, sampled before TCRalphabeta/CD19-depleted stem cell transplant. The source is a boy younger than 10 with acute lymphoblastic leukemia, due to receive a stem cell transplant.

CDR3 in DNA: TGTGCCAGCAGTGAATATGGCAGGGGGCCCTCTGGGGCCAACGTCCTGACTTTC. Protein: CASSEYGRGPSGANVLTF. This chain joins TRBV25-1 and TRBJ2-6; 8 bases match TRBD1. J gave up 0 bases and V 0 bases, and 4 bases lay outside the gene matches. CDR3 length equals 18 residues. Germline V CDR1 and CDR2: MGHDK, SYGVNS.